This T cell receptor beta chain stems from a study of beta chain features in type 1 diabetes. Overall study findings and caveats: There were fewer insertions and more deletions at the VDJ junctions of type 1 diabetes patients.

The investigators reverse transcribed all of the isolated RNA, so they sequenced expressed TCRB transcripts. Around 3.7 million reads was the average for naive, central memory and regulatory T cell samples. Profiling relied on immunoSEQ multiplex PCR, and the TCRdb table lists in-frame clones only, not all of them. Of almost 350,000 clones in the sample, under 8.5% were seen once. Germline V lookup: CDR1 SGHTA, CDR2 FQGNSA. Trimming pared 5 bases from V and 0 bases from J, leaving 17 bases between. The length of the CDR3 is 17 residues. This clone was counted between two and nine times. No antigen is known for it. A CD45RO/CCR7/CD25/CD127/CD95/CD27 panel sorted naive, central memory, regulatory and stem cell-like memory CD4+ cells.

Material for sequencing was central memory CD4+ T cells from blood. The chain links TRBV7-2 to TRBJ1-3; tentatively, D is TRBD1 (6 bases). The clonotype comes from a young woman in good health. The CDR3 protein is CASSKAPGQSSGNTIYF. The CDR3 bases are TGTGCCAGCAGCAAGGCTCCGGGACAAAGCTCTGGAAACACCATATATTTT.